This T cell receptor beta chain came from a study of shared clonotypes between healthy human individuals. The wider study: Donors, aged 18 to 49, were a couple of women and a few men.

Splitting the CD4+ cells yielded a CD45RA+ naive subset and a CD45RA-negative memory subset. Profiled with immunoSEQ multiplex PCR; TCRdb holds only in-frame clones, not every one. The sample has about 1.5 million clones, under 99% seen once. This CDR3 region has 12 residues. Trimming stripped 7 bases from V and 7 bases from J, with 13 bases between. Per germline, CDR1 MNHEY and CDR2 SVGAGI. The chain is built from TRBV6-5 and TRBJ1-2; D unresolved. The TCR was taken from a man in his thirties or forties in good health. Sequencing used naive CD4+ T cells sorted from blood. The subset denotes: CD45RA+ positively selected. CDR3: CASMRETGGYTF. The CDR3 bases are TGTGCCAGCATGCGGGAAACGGGTGGCTACACCTTC.